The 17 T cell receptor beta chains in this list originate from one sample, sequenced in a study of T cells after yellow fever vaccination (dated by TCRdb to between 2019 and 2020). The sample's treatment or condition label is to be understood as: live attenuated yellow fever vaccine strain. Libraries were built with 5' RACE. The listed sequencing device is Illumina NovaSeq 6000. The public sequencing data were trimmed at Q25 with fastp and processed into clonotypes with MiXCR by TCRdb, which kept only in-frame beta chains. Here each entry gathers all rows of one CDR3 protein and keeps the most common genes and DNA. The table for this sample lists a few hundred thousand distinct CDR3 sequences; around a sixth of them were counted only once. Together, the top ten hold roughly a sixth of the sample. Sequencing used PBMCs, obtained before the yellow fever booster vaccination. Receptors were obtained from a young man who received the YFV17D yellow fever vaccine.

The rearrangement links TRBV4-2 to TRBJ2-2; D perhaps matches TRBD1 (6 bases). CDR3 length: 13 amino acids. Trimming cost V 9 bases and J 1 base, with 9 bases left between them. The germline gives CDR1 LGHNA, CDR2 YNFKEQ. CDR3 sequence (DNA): TGTGCCAGGTTGACAGGGAACACCGGGGAGCTGTTTTTT. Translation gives CARLTGNTGELFF.

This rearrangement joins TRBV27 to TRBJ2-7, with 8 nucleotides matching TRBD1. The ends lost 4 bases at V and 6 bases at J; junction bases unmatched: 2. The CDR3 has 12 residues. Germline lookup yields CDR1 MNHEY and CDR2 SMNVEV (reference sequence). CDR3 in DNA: TGTGCCAGCAGTTCCAGGGGGCGCGAGCAGTACTTC. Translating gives CASSSRGREQYF.

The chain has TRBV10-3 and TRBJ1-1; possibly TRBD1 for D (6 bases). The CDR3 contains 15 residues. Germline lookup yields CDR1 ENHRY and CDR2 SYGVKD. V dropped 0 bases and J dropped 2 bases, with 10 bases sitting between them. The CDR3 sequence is CAISESGQANTEAFF. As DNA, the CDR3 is TGTGCCATCAGTGAGTCGGGACAAGCTAACACTGAAGCTTTCTTT.

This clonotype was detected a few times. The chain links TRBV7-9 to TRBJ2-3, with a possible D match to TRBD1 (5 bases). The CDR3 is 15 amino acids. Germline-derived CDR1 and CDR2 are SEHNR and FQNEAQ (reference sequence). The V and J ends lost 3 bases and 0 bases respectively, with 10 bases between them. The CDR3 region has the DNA TGTGCCAGCAGCTTGGGGCGGCCTAGCACAGATACGCAGTATTTT. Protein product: CASSLGRPSTDTQYF.

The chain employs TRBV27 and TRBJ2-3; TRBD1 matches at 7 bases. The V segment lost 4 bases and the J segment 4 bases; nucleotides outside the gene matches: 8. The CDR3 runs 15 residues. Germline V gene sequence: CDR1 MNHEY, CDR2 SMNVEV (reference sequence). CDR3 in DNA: TGTGCCAGCAGTTACGGACAGGTGGGCGCAGATACGCAGTATTTT. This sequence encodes CASSYGQVGADTQYF.

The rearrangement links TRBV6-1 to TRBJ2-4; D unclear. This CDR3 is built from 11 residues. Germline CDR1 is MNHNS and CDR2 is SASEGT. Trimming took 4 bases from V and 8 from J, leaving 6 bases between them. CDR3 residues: CASSGIDIQYF. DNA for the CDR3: TGTGCCAGCAGTGGAATAGACATTCAGTACTTC.

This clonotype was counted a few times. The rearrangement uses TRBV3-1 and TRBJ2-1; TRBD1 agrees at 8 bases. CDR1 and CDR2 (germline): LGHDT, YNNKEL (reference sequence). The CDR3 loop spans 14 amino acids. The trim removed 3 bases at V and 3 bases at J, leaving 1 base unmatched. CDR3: CASSHGQGYNEQFF. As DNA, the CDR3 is TGTGCCAGCAGCCATGGACAGGGCTACAATGAGCAGTTCTTC.

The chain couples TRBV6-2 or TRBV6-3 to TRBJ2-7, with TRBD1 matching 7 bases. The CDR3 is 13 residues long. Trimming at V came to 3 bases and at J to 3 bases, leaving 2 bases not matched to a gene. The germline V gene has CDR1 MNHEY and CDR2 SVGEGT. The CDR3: CASSYHRGYEQYF. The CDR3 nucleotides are TGTGCCAGCAGTTATCACAGGGGCTACGAGCAGTACTTC.

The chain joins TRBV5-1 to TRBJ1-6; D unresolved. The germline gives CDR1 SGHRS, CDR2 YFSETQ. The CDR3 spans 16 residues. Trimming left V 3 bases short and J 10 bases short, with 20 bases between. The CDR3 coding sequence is TGCGCCAGCAGCTACCTCGGGTCCCTGCCTGGGTCACCCCTCCACTTT. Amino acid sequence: CASSYLGSLPGSPLHF.

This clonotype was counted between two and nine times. CDR3 in amino acids: CASSIGLGINEQFF. As DNA, the CDR3 is TGTGCCAGTAGTATAGGCTTGGGGATCAATGAGCAGTTCTTC. This chain links TRBV19 with TRBJ2-1; D gene uncertain. The CDR3 extends over 14 amino acids. The germline V gene has CDR1 LNHDA and CDR2 SQIVND (reference sequence). Trimming pared 1 base from V and 6 bases from J, leaving 10 bases between.

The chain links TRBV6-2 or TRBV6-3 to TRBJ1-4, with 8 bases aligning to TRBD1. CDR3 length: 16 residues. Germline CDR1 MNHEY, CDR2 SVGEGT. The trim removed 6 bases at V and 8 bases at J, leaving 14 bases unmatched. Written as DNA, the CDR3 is TGTGCCAGCAGCTCCGGGACAGGTCCCTTGGGCGAAAAACTGTTTTTT. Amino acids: CASSSGTGPLGEKLFF.

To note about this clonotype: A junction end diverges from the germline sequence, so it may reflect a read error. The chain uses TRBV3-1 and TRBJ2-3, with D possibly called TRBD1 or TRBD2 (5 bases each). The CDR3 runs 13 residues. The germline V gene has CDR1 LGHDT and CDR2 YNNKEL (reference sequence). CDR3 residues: CATSQRGPGTQYF. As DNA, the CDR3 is TGTGCCACCAGCCAGAGGGGCCCTGGTACGCAGTATTTT.

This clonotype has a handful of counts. The CDR3 protein is CASSDALAGGHEQFF. The CDR3 DNA reads as TGTGCCAGCAGTGATGCACTAGCGGGGGGGCATGAGCAGTTCTTC. The chain combines TRBV2 with TRBJ2-1; 13 bases agree with TRBD2. The V segment lost 3 bases and the J segment 8 bases; nucleotides outside the gene matches: 4. From germline, CDR1 is SNHLY and CDR2 FYNNEI. The CDR3 has 15 residues.

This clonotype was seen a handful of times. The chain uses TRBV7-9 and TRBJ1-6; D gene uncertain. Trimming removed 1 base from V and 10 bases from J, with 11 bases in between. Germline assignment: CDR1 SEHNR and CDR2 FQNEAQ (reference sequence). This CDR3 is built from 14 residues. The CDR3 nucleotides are TGTGCCAGCAGCTTAGGAGGGATGGGCTCACCCCTCCACTTT. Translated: CASSLGGMGSPLHF.

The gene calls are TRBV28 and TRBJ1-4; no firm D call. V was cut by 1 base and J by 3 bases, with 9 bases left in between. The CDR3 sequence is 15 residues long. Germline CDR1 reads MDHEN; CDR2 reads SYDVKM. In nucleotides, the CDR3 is TGTGCCAGCAGTTTATTAGGAGGTTCTAATGAAAAACTGTTTTTT. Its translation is CASSLLGGSNEKLFF.

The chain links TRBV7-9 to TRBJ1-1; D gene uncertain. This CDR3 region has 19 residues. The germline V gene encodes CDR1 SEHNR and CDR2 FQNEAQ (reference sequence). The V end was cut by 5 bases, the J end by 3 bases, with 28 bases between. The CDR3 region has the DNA TGTGCCAGCAGCGGATTAAATACGGGTAAGGTGGTGGCGGACACTGAAGCTTTCTTT. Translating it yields CASSGLNTGKVVADTEAFF.

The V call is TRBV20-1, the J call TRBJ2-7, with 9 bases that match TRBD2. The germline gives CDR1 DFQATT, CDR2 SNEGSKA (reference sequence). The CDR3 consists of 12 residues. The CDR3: CAVAGGSYEQYV. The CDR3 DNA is TGCGCTGTGGCGGGAGGGTCCTACGAGCAGTACGTC.